This TCR beta chain originates from a study of blood T cell repertoires in COVID-19. V was trimmed by 2 bases and J by 4 bases, leaving 12 bases between them. The CDR3 has 15 amino acids. The germline gives CDR1 SGDLS, CDR2 YYNGEE. Sequencing was performed with immunoSEQ multiplex PCR; in TCRdb, only in-frame clones are kept and a portion is missing. The table records approximately 180,000 clones, 70% to 90% of them present only once. The sequence derives from a human donor with active or convalescent COVID-19. The donor label of this sample is uncertain. V is TRBV9 and J is TRBJ1-4; D unclear. The sample was peripheral blood. CDR3 protein: CASSVGGHFNEKLFF. The CDR3 DNA is TGTGCCAGCAGCGTCGGAGGGCACTTTAATGAAAAACTGTTTTTT.